This T cell receptor (beta chain) was found in a study of blood T cell repertoires in COVID-19. Study-level information: Sites in the United States, Italy and Spain provided acute and convalescent COVID-19 samples.

Authors' analysis steps: Quantification of nucleated cells was approximated via reference gene primer amplification. The method was immunoSEQ multiplex PCR; TCRdb's version includes in-frame clones alone and lacks a portion of them. The DNA gave D and trimming, while V, J and clone size come from that table. The sample includes 180,000 or so clones, 80% to 90% seen only once; the top ten take 11%. This TCR was recovered from a woman aged 40 to 55 with COVID-19, enrolled during active disease. The sequencing sample was made of peripheral blood.

The CDR3 is CASSFRGQGLYGYTF. The CDR3 DNA reads as TGTGCCAGCAGTTTTAGGGGACAGGGTCTCTATGGCTACACCTTC. The chain couples TRBV27 to TRBJ1-2; 9 bases are shared with TRBD1. The V gene's germline CDR1 is MNHEY and CDR2 SMNVEV (reference sequence). J was trimmed by 4 bases and V by 3 bases; bases with no gene match: 6. This CDR3 has 15 residues.